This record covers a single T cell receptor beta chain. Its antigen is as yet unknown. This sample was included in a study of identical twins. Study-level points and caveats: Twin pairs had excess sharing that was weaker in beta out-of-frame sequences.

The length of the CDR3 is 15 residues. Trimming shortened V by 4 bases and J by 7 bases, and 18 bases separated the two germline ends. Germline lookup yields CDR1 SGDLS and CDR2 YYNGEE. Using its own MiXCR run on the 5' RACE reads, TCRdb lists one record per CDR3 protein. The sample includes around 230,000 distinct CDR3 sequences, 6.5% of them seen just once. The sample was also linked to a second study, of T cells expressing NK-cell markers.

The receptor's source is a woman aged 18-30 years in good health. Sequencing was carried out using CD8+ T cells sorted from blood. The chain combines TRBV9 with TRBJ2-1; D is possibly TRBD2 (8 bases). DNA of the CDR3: TGTGCCAGCAGCCCAGGGGGAAGCGGGAGAAATGAGCAGTTCTTC. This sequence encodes CASSPGGSGRNEQFF.